This TCR beta chain emerged from a study of tumor-infiltrating lymphocytes in primary liver carcinoma. About the study: Ages ranged from 30 to 69, with HCC or mixed HCC-cholangiocarcinoma.

Researchers generated TCR beta cDNA from roughly 510 ng of total RNA, relying on a constant-region primer. The TCR beta library was amplified through three nested multiplex PCR rounds in a modified ARM-PCR procedure. A C-beta reverse primer and TRBV1-TRBV30 forward primers served in each of the first two PCR rounds, at ten to eleven cycles apiece. TCRdb redid the calling of the multiplex PCR reads with MiXCR, one entry per CDR3 protein. The data hold fewer than 350,000 distinct CDR3 sequences, with over 55% observed a single time. The CDR3 is 19 amino acids. With V trimmed by 4 bases and J by 0 bases, 12 bases remained unmatched. The source of the blood RNA was unsorted whole blood, and germline DNA was extracted as well.

This chain uses TRBV12-3 or TRBV12-4 with TRBJ2-7, with TRBD2 matching over 13 bases. This receptor was taken from a man aged 35 to 55 with primary liver carcinoma and hepatitis B virus infection. Sample: peripheral blood. Written as DNA, the CDR3 is TGTGCCAGCAGTTCCCACGGACTAGCGGGAGCCCCAAGCTCCTACGAGCAGTACTTC. It encodes CASSSHGLAGAPSSYEQYF.